The sequence of this TCR beta chain was determined in a study of T cell responses to AZD1222 COVID-19 vaccine. General study findings and limits: Reports say nearly half of spike-specific TCRs go after unmutated variant regions. Repertoire collection took place solely once the T cell response had peaked.

The CDR3 extends over 13 amino acids. Between the trimmed V and J ends, which lost 6 bases and 7 bases, there was a span of 15 bases. Libraries were prepared by immunoSEQ multiplex PCR; TCRdb keeps only in-frame clonotypes and omits some of them. This repertoire includes about 140,000 clones. With regard to this clone: Its antigen is unidentified.

The sample comprised peripheral blood. The chain couples TRBV12-3 or TRBV12-4 to TRBJ1-2; D is perhaps TRBD1 (6 bases). The TCR originated in an adult in good health. CDR3: CASRTTGSGGYTF. Here the CDR3 DNA reads TGTGCCAGCAGGACAACAGGGAGTGGTGGCTACACCTTC.